A single T cell receptor beta chain is shown here with its context. Its antigen remains unidentified. The source of the sample is a study of T-cell reconstitution after alpha-beta-depleted transplantation in children. Study results and limitations: T-cell numbers and diversity one year post-transplant derived largely from freshly generated T cells.

Preparing the TCRbeta library involved the use of unique molecular identifiers. TCRdb called the PCR reads again in MiXCR, with one record for every CDR3 protein. The profile shows 780,000 or so distinct CDR3 sequences, roughly 16% of them singletons. The TCR sequence derives from a male patient younger than 18 who had a stem cell transplant for acute lymphoblastic leukemia, so the T cells may come from the graft donor. Here the sequenced sample was PBMCs, mostly from graft donor cells, taken 360 days after TCRalphabeta/CD19-depleted stem cell transplant.

In DNA, the CDR3 is TGCGCCAGCAGCTTGAGTGCGGGAGCGACCTACAATGAGCAGTTCTTC. Amino acid sequence: CASSLSAGATYNEQFF. V gene TRBV5-1 combines with J gene TRBJ2-1, with 7 bases that match TRBD2. The J segment lost 2 bases and the V segment lost 1 base, leaving 6 bases of the junction unmatched. Germline V lookup: CDR1 SGHRS, CDR2 YFSETQ. The CDR3 has 16 residues.